This T cell receptor beta chain was documented in a study of early T cells in non-severe SARS-CoV-2 infection. Turning to the study itself: RNA in bulk from unsorted whole blood was sequenced, and chains were unpaired. Study findings and constraints: VDJdb-based annotation leaned toward anti-spike CD8 responses and missed private and CD4 specificities.

This clonotype was detected ten times or more. Its antigen remains unidentified. Each single cDNA molecule received a unique molecular identifier. One entry per CDR3 protein results from TCRdb running MiXCR on the 5' RACE reads. The sample yields roughly 70,000 distinct CDR3 sequences, over 10% seen once. The trim removed 4 bases at V and 2 bases at J, leaving 3 bases unmatched. The CDR3 has 16 amino acids. Germline values: CDR1 KGHSH, CDR2 LQKENI. The genes are TRBV18 and TRBJ2-3; 13 nucleotides line up with TRBD2. The specimen sequenced was whole blood. This receptor was identified in an adult who was a healthcare worker with PCR-confirmed SARS-CoV-2 infection or an uninfected control (not recorded which). The CDR3 spells CASSRGLAGLTDTQYF. DNA of the CDR3: TGTGCCAGCTCACGGGGACTAGCGGGGCTCACAGATACGCAGTATTTT. Drawing the rest from reference TRBV18 and TRBJ2-3, the complete variable domain is NAGVMQNPRHLVRRRGQEARLRCSPMKGHSHVYWYRQLPEEGLKFMVYLQKENIIDESGMPKERFSAEFPKEGPSILRIQQVVRGDSAAYFCASSRGLAGLTDTQYFGPGTRLTVL.